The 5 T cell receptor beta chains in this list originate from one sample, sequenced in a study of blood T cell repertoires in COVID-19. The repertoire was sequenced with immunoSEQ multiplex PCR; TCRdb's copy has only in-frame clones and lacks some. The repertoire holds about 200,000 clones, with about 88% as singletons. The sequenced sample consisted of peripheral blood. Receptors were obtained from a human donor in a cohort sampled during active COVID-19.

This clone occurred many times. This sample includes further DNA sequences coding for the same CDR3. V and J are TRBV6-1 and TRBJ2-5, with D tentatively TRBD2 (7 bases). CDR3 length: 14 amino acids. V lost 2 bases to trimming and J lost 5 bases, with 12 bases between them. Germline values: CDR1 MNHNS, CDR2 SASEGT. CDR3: CASSETGGQETQYF. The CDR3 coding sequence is TGTGCCAGCAGTGAAACGGGGGGCCAGGAGACCCAGTACTTC.

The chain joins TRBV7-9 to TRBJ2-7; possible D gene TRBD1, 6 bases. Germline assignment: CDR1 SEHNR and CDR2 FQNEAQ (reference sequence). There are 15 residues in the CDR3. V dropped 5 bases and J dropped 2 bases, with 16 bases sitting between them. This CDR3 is CASSPQGTTTYEQYF. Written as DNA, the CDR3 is TGTGCCAGCAGCCCACAAGGGACAACCACCTACGAGCAGTACTTC.

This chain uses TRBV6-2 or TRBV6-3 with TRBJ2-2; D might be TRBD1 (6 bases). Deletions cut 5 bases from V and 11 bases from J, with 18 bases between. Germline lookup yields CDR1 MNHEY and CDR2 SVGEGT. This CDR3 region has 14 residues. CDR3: CASSRSATGGELFF. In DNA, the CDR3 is TGTGCCAGCAGTCGGAGTGCGACAGGTGGCGAGCTGTTTTTT.

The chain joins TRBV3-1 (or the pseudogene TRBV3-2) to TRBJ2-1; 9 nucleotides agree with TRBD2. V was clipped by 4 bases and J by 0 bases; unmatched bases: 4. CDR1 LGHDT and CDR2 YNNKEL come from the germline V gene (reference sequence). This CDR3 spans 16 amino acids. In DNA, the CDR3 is TGTGCCAGCAGCCGAATAGCGGGGGACTCCTACAATGAGCAGTTCTTC. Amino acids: CASSRIAGDSYNEQFF.

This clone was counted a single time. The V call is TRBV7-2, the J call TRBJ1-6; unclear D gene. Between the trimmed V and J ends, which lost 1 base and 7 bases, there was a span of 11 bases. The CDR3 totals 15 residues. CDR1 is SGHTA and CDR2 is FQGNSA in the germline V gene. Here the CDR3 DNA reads TGTGCCAGCAGCTTAGTCCGCGGGTACAATTCACCCCTCCACTTT. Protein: CASSLVRGYNSPLHF.